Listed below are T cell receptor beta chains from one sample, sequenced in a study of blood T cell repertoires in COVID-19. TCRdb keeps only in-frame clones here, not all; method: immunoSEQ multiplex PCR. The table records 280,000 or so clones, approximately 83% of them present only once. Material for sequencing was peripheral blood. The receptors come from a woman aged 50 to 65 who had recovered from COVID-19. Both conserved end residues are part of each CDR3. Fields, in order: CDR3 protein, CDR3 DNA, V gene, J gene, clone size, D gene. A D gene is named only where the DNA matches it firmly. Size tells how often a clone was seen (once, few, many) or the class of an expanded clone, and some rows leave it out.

CDR3: CASSQDSYYNEQFF
DNA: TGCGCCAGCAGCCAAGATTCCTACTACAATGAGCAGTTCTTC
V: TRBV4-3
J: TRBJ2-1
size: .
D: .

CDR3: CASSAGQRETQYF
DNA: TGTGCCAGTAGTGCGGGACAGCGAGAGACCCAGTACTTC
V: TRBV19
J: TRBJ2-5
size: .
D: .

CDR3: CASSVGTAGNTIYF
DNA: TGTGCCAGCAGCGTGGGGACTGCAGGAAACACCATATATTTT
V: TRBV9
J: TRBJ1-3
size: .
D: .

CDR3: CASSLARGAGTEAFF
DNA: TGTGCCAGCAGCTTAGCGCGGGGGGCGGGCACTGAAGCTTTCTTT
V: TRBV7-2
J: TRBJ1-1
size: once
D: .

CDR3: CASSLDGGPWSEQFF
DNA: TGTGCCAGCAGCTTAGACGGGGGGCCGTGGAGTGAGCAGTTCTTC
V: TRBV11-2
J: TRBJ2-1
size: many
D: .

CDR3: CASRSWGVGTEAFF
DNA: TGTGCCAGCAGGTCTTGGGGGGTAGGCACTGAAGCTTTCTTT
V: TRBV11-2
J: TRBJ1-1
size: .
D: .

CDR3: CASSIPPGTGNTEAFF
DNA: TGTGCCAGTAGTATTCCCCCTGGTACGGGGAACACTGAAGCTTTCTTT
V: TRBV19
J: TRBJ1-1
size: .
D: .

CDR3: CASSPGLAGEEEQFF
DNA: TGTGCCAGCTCACCAGGTCTAGCGGGAGAAGAGGAGCAGTTCTTC
V: TRBV18
J: TRBJ2-1
size: .
D: TRBD2

CDR3: CATSRGLEQYF
DNA: TGTGCCACCAGCAGAGGACTCGAGCAGTACTTC
V: TRBV15
J: TRBJ2-7
size: .
D: .

CDR3: CASSLRLRGGYTF
DNA: TGTGCCAGCAGCTTAAGACTCCGAGGGGGCTACACCTTC
V: TRBV7-8
J: TRBJ1-2
size: .
D: .

CDR3: CASSPLAGGAYNEQFF
DNA: TGTGCCAGCAGCCCCCTGGCGGGGGGTGCCTACAATGAGCAGTTCTTC
V: TRBV14
J: TRBJ2-1
size: .
D: TRBD2

CDR3: CASSPTGAGELFF
DNA: TGTGCCAGCAGCCCTACAGGGGCCGGGGAGCTGTTTTTT
V: TRBV3-1/TRBV3-2
J: TRBJ2-2
size: .
D: TRBD1

CDR3: CASSQEGQVQFF
DNA: TGCGCCAGCAGCCAAGAAGGACAGGTGCAGTTCTTC
V: TRBV4-3
J: TRBJ2-1
size: .
D: TRBD1

CDR3: CASSSRDLGDYTQYF
DNA: TGTGCCAGCAGCTCAAGGGACTTGGGAGACTATACGCAGTATTTT
V: TRBV7-2
J: TRBJ2-3
size: .
D: .

CDR3: CASSSRTGGGTGANVLTF
DNA: TGTGCCAGCAGCTCCAGGACAGGGGGCGGTACTGGGGCCAACGTCCTGACTTTC
V: TRBV7-2
J: TRBJ2-6
size: .
D: TRBD1

CDR3: CASSYSGGAGETQYF
DNA: TGTGCCAGCAGTTATAGCGGGGGGGCCGGAGAGACCCAGTACTTC
V: TRBV11-2
J: TRBJ2-5
size: once
D: TRBD2

CDR3: CASSIRQGFGYTF
DNA: TGTGCCAGTAGTATACGACAGGGGTTTGGCTACACCTTC
V: TRBV19
J: TRBJ1-2
size: .
D: TRBD1

CDR3: CASSSDTLAGGRNEQFF
DNA: TGTGCCAGCAGCAGCGACACACTAGCGGGAGGGAGGAATGAGCAGTTCTTC
V: TRBV21-1
J: TRBJ2-1
size: once
D: .

CDR3: CASSRERTREKLFF
DNA: TGTGCCAGCAGCCGCGAACGAACCAGGGAAAAACTGTTTTTT
V: TRBV5-6
J: TRBJ1-4
size: .
D: .

CDR3: CASSQGSGNYNEQFF
DNA: TGCGCCAGCAGCCAGGGGAGCGGAAACTACAATGAGCAGTTCTTC
V: TRBV4-3
J: TRBJ2-1
size: .
D: .

CDR3: CASSFASGFYEQYF
DNA: TGTGCCAGCAGCTTCGCTAGCGGGTTCTACGAGCAGTACTTC
V: TRBV9
J: TRBJ2-7
size: .
D: TRBD2

CDR3: CASSLRGSPDEQYF
DNA: TGTGCCAGCAGTTTACGGGGGAGTCCCGACGAGCAGTACTTC
V: TRBV27
J: TRBJ2-7
size: once
D: .

CDR3: CAWSVSGRVDYGYTF
DNA: TGTGCCTGGAGTGTATCGGGGAGGGTGGACTATGGCTACACCTTC
V: TRBV30
J: TRBJ1-2
size: .
D: .

CDR3: CASGGQGVPTNTGELFF
DNA: TGTGCCAGCGGGGGACAGGGGGTCCCTACGAACACCGGGGAGCTGTTTTTT
V: TRBV28
J: TRBJ2-2
size: .
D: TRBD1

CDR3: CASSPAGFAYEQYF
DNA: TGTGCCAGCAGTCCCGCAGGGTTTGCCTACGAGCAGTACTTC
V: TRBV6-5
J: TRBJ2-7
size: .
D: .

CDR3: CSVIQGSNTEAFF
DNA: TGCAGCGTTATACAGGGGTCGAACACTGAAGCTTTCTTT
V: TRBV29-1
J: TRBJ1-1
size: .
D: TRBD1

CDR3: CASSQVTGGQPQHF
DNA: TGTGCCAGCAGCCAAGTCACAGGGGGACAGCCCCAGCATTTT
V: TRBV3-1/TRBV3-2
J: TRBJ1-5
size: .
D: TRBD1

CDR3: CASTGLAGVFGNEQFF
DNA: TGTGCCAGTACAGGACTAGCGGGAGTGTTTGGCAATGAGCAGTTCTTC
V: TRBV19
J: TRBJ2-1
size: .
D: TRBD2

CDR3: CASSSTVNTEAFF
DNA: TGTGCCAGCAGCTCGACAGTGAACACTGAAGCTTTCTTT
V: TRBV7-3
J: TRBJ1-1
size: few
D: .

CDR3: CASTQGTEAFF
DNA: TGTGCCAGCACCCAGGGGACTGAAGCTTTCTTT
V: TRBV2
J: TRBJ1-1
size: few
D: .